This section outlines one TCR beta chain sequence together with its context. What it recognizes is unknown. These data belong to a study of cytomegalovirus exposure and HLA in healthy donors. Findings and limits, study-wide: The authors considered a cluster of highly shared sequence variants likely to be a sequencing artifact.

CDR1 and CDR2 (germline): LNHDA, SQIVND (reference sequence). Trimming pared 5 bases from V and 6 bases from J, leaving 19 bases between. This CDR3 spans 15 amino acids. 13 Jbeta primers and 60 Vbeta primers were used for the PCR. Produced via immunoSEQ multiplex PCR; TCRdb's table is partial and in-frame only. The sample lists about 100,000 clones; roughly three quarters were seen once. Sequencing was carried out using PBMCs. The TCR comes from a woman between 45 and 65 years old in good health and CMV-seropositive. The chain is built from TRBV19 and TRBJ1-1; D may be TRBD1 (5 bases). The CDR3 spells CASSPSGRVGAEAFF. Written as DNA, the CDR3 is TGTGCCAGTAGTCCCTCGGGCAGGGTAGGGGCTGAAGCTTTCTTT.